This is a list of T cell receptor beta chains from one sample in a study of cytomegalovirus exposure and HLA in healthy donors. Libraries were prepared by immunoSEQ multiplex PCR; TCRdb keeps only in-frame clonotypes and omits some of them. The repertoire holds about 150,000 clones, about 80% seen once, with under 8.5% in the top ten. Sequencing input: PBMCs. Source of these receptors: a woman in her forties or fifties in good health and CMV-seropositive. The CDR3 runs from the conserved cysteine through the conserved F or W. D genes are given only for firm matches. The size field is filled for only some rows; it gives once, few, many or a size class.

clone size	J gene	V gene	D gene	CDR3 DNA	CDR3 protein
NA	TRBJ2-1	TRBV4-2	NA	TGTGCCAGCAGCCAAGAGGTTGCGGGGTTCTCGGGCAATGAGCAGTTCTTC	CASSQEVAGFSGNEQFF
NA	TRBJ1-1	TRBV27	NA	TGTGCCAGCAGGGTGATCAGGGGCACTGAAGCTTTCTTT	CASRVIRGTEAFF
NA	TRBJ2-1	TRBV7-2	NA	TGTGCCAGCGCTTTGGATAGGGGCCGAGTTACCCGCTCCTACAATGAGCAGTTCTTC	CASALDRGRVTRSYNEQFF
NA	TRBJ1-5	TRBV7-2	NA	TGTGCCAGCAGCCCAGGGGACATAAGGCCCCAGCATTTT	CASSPGDIRPQHF
NA	TRBJ2-3	TRBV10-3	NA	TGTGCCACCGTCCGGGACCCAGGGGCAGATACGCAGTATTTT	CATVRDPGADTQYF
NA	TRBJ1-4	TRBV5-6	TRBD1	TGTGCCAGCAGCCAAAGCGGGACAGGCGAAAAACTGTTTTTT	CASSQSGTGEKLFF
once	TRBJ2-3	TRBV7-9	NA	TGTTCCAGCAGCTTAGGTGCGACAGATACGCAGTATTTT	CSSSLGATDTQYF
few	TRBJ2-3	TRBV15	TRBD2	TGTGCCACCATTCATAGCGGGGCCTCCACAGATACGCAGTATTTT	CATIHSGASTDTQYF
NA	TRBJ2-7	TRBV5-6	TRBD2	TGTGCCAGCAGCTTGGCCCCGCGGGGGGGCTACGAGCAGTACTTC	CASSLAPRGGYEQYF
NA	TRBJ1-6	TRBV6-5	NA	TGTGCCAGCAGCAGGGACAATAATTCACCCCTCCACTTT	CASSRDNNSPLHF
NA	TRBJ1-2	TRBV29-1	NA	TGCAGCGTTGCAGGGGCCGGCTATGGCTACACCTTC	CSVAGAGYGYTF
NA	TRBJ1-1	TRBV2	NA	TGTGCCAGCAGTGAGTCGGTGAGCGGGAACACTGAAGCTTTCTTT	CASSESVSGNTEAFF
NA	TRBJ2-1	TRBV11-2	NA	TGTGCCAGCAGCTTAATCGCCCGGGACTTCTACAATGAGCAGTTCTTC	CASSLIARDFYNEQFF
once	TRBJ2-3	TRBV11-2	NA	TGTGCCAGCAACCACAATGGGGCTAGCACAGATACGCAGTATTTT	CASNHNGASTDTQYF
few	TRBJ1-5	TRBV7-9	NA	TGTGCCAGCAGCTTAGCGGAGGGTCAGCCCCAGCATTTT	CASSLAEGQPQHF
NA	TRBJ2-7	TRBV5-1	NA	TGCGCCAGCAGCTCCGGAGGTGGGTACGAGCAGTACTTC	CASSSGGGYEQYF
NA	TRBJ2-1	TRBV13	TRBD1	TGTGCCAGCTCCCCTCGGGACAGGCGGGATGAGCAGTTCTTC	CASSPRDRRDEQFF
NA	TRBJ2-1	TRBV29-1	TRBD1	TGCAGCGTTGCCGGGACAGGGGACTATGAGCAGTTCTTC	CSVAGTGDYEQFF
NA	TRBJ1-2	TRBV2	TRBD1	TGTGCCAGCCGGTTTCTGGGACAGGATAACTATGGCTACACCTTC	CASRFLGQDNYGYTF
NA	TRBJ1-2	TRBV5-1	NA	TGCGCCAGCAGCTTGGACGGGAGTGGGCACTATGGCTACACCTTC	CASSLDGSGHYGYTF
NA	TRBJ1-2	TRBV7-2	TRBD1	TGTGCCAGCAGCTTAGCGGGGACAGGGAACTATGGCTACACCTTC	CASSLAGTGNYGYTF
NA	TRBJ2-3	TRBV19	TRBD2	TGTGCCAGTAGTCTCCCCAGCGGGGGGGCCATTTCCACAGATACGCAGTATTTT	CASSLPSGGAISTDTQYF
NA	TRBJ2-1	TRBV19	TRBD2	TGTGCCAGTAGTCCGAGCGGGGGCACGGCCAATGAGCAGTTCTTC	CASSPSGGTANEQFF
few	TRBJ2-7	TRBV7-9	TRBD1	TGTGCCAGCAGCTCCCGGACAGGTTACGACGAGCAGTACTTC	CASSSRTGYDEQYF
NA	TRBJ2-1	TRBV6-6	NA	TGTGCCAGCAGTTACCTCGGGGTATCCTACAATGAGCAGTTCTTC	CASSYLGVSYNEQFF
NA	TRBJ1-4	TRBV9	TRBD1	TGTGCCAGCAGCCTTCGACAGGGTGCTACTGAAAAACTGTTTTTT	CASSLRQGATEKLFF
NA	TRBJ2-7	TRBV29-1	TRBD2	TGCAGCGTTGATTGGGGGGGCGAGCAGTACTTC	CSVDWGGEQYF
few	TRBJ2-1	TRBV6-1	NA	TGTGCCAGCTCCGTAGGGACAAGCTCCTACAATGAGCAGTTCTTC	CASSVGTSSYNEQFF
NA	TRBJ1-1	TRBV5-8	NA	TGTGCCAGCAGCTTAGGGGAACCGAACACTGAAGCTTTCTTT	CASSLGEPNTEAFF
NA	TRBJ2-1	TRBV29-1	NA	TGCAGCGTTGAGGGACACCCTAACAATGAGCAGTTCTTC	CSVEGHPNNEQFF
NA	TRBJ1-1	TRBV6-1	NA	TGTGCCAGCAGAGAAGTAATGAACACTGAAGCTTTCTTT	CASREVMNTEAFF
NA	TRBJ1-2	TRBV4-1	NA	TGCGCCAGCAGCCAAGCAGGGAAAAGCCTGACCAACTATGGCTACACCTTC	CASSQAGKSLTNYGYTF
few	TRBJ2-2	TRBV11-2	TRBD1	TGTGCCAGCAGCTTAGGCCGGGACAGGGGGAGGGGGGACACCGGGGAGCTGTTTTTT	CASSLGRDRGRGDTGELFF
NA	TRBJ2-5	TRBV7-2	TRBD2	TGTGCCAGCAGCTTAGCAAGCGGGGGTGGGCAAGAGACCCAGTACTTC	CASSLASGGGQETQYF
NA	TRBJ2-5	TRBV6-1	TRBD1	TGTGCCAGCAGTCCAGGGGGCGTGGGGGAGACCCAGTACTTC	CASSPGGVGETQYF
NA	TRBJ1-2	TRBV10-3	TRBD1	TGTGCCATCAGTGAGTCCGGACAGGGGGCCGGGGGCTACACCTTC	CAISESGQGAGGYTF
NA	TRBJ1-5	TRBV11-3	NA	TGTGCCAGCAGCTTGGACAGTAAGCATCAGCCCCAGCATTTT	CASSLDSKHQPQHF
NA	TRBJ1-2	TRBV15	NA	TGTGCCACTCACAACGGGGGGGCCGTTGGCTACACCTTC	CATHNGGAVGYTF
NA	TRBJ2-2	TRBV2	NA	TGTGCCAGCAGCCAGGCGACAATCGCCGGGGAGCTGTTTTTT	CASSQATIAGELFF
once	TRBJ1-1	TRBV5-1	NA	TGCGCCAGCAGCCGGTCCGGAGGTGCCCGTGGGACTGAAGCTTTCTTT	CASSRSGGARGTEAFF
once	TRBJ2-7	TRBV5-1	NA	TGCGCCAGCAGCTTGGTCCCTCACAACTACGAGCAGTACTTC	CASSLVPHNYEQYF
few	TRBJ2-3	TRBV15	NA	TGTGCCACCAGCAGATTGACAGGCACAGATACGCAGTATTTT	CATSRLTGTDTQYF
NA	TRBJ2-7	TRBV7-3	NA	TGTGCCAGCAGCTTAACAGAGTCTAGGGACACAGACTACGAGCAGTACTTC	CASSLTESRDTDYEQYF
NA	TRBJ1-1	TRBV5-6	NA	TGTGCCAGCAGCGCAGGGATTTTGAACACTGAAGCTTTCTTT	CASSAGILNTEAFF
NA	TRBJ1-2	TRBV5-4	TRBD1	TGTGCCAGCAGCTTGGTTGACAGGGGGCGAGTTGATGGCTACACCTTC	CASSLVDRGRVDGYTF
NA	TRBJ2-5	TRBV28	TRBD1	TGTGCCAGCAGTTCCGGACAGGCTATCTCACAAGAGACCCAGTACTTC	CASSSGQAISQETQYF
NA	TRBJ2-4	TRBV4-3	NA	TGCGCCAGCAGCCAAGAGAGGGGGTTCATTCAGTACTTC	CASSQERGFIQYF
NA	TRBJ2-7	TRBV5-6	NA	TGTGCCAGCAGCTTAGGGGCCCCCTACGAGCAGTACTTC	CASSLGAPYEQYF
NA	TRBJ1-2	TRBV5-1	TRBD1	TGCGCCAGCAGCTTGGAGGCAGGGGGCGGCTATGGCTACACCTTC	CASSLEAGGGYGYTF
NA	TRBJ2-7	TRBV28	TRBD2	TGTGCCAGCAGTTTAACTAGCGGCAGCTCCTACGAGCAGTACTTC	CASSLTSGSSYEQYF
NA	TRBJ1-3	TRBV25-1	NA	TGTGCCAGCAGTGAATACTTAGACAGTCACTCTGGAAACACCATATATTTT	CASSEYLDSHSGNTIYF